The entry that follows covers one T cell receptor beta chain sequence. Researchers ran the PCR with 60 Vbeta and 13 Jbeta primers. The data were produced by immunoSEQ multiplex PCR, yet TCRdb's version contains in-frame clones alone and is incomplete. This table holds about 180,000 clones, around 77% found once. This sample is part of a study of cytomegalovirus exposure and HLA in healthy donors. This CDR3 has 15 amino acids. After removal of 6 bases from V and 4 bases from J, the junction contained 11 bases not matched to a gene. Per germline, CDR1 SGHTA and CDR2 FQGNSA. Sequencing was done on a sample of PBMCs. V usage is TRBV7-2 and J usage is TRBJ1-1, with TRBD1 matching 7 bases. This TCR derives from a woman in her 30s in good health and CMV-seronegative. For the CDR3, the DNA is TGTGCCAGCAGACTAAACCAGGGGGGTGGCACTGAAGCTTTCTTT. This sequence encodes CASRLNQGGGTEAFF.